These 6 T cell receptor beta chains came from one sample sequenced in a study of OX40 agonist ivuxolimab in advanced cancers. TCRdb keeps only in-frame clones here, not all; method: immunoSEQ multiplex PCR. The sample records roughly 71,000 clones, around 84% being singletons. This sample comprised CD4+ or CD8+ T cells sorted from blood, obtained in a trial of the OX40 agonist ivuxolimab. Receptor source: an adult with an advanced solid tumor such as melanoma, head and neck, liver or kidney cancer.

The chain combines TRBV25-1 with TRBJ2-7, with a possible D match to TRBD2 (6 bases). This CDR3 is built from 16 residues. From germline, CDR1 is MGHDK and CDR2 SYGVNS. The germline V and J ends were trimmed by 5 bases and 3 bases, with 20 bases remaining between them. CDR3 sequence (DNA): TGTGCCAGCAGTCCTCGCGGGGCCCCCTTAGACTACGAGCAGTACTTC. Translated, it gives CASSPRGAPLDYEQYF.

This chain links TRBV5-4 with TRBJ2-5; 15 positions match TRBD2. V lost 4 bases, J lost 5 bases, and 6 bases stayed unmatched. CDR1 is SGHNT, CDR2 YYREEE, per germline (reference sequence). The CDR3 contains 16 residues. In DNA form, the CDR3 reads TGTGCCAGCAGCATCCCCGGGACTAGCGGGAGGGAGACCCAGTACTTC. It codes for CASSIPGTSGRETQYF.

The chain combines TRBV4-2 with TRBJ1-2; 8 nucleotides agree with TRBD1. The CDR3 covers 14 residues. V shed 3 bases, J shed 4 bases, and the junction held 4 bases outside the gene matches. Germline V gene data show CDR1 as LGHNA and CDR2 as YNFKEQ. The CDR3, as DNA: TGTGCCAGCAGCCAGACAGGGGAACGCTATGGCTACACCTTC. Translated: CASSQTGERYGYTF.

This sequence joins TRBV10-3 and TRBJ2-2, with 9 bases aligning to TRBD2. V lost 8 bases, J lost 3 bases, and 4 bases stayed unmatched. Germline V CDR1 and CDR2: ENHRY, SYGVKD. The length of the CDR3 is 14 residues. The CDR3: CAIGAGGDTGELFF. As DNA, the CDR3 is TGTGCCATCGGAGCGGGGGGAGACACCGGGGAGCTGTTTTTT.

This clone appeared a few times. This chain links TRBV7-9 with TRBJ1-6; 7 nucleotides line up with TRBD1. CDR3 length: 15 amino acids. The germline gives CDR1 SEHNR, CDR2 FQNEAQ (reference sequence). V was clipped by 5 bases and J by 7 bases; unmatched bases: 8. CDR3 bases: TGTGCCAGCAGCGTTCGACAGGGCGACAATTCACCCCTCCACTTT. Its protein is CASSVRQGDNSPLHF.

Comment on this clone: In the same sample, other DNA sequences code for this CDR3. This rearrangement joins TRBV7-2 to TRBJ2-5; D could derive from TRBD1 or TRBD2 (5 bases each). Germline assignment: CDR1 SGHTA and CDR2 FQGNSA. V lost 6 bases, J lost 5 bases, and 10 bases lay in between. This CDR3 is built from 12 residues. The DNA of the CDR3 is TGTGCCAGCAGTCTAGGGGAGGAGACCCAGTACTTC. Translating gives CASSLGEETQYF.